Here is one T cell receptor (beta chain) with its context. This record comes from a study of T-cell reconstitution after alpha-beta-depleted transplantation in children. Preparing the TCRbeta library involved the use of unique molecular identifiers. Each CDR3 protein is one row after TCRdb ran MiXCR on the PCR reads. This table holds 800,000 to 1,000,000 distinct CDR3 sequences, about 30% found once. Germline V gives CDR1 SQVTM, CDR2 ANQGSEA. This CDR3 comprises 12 residues. V lost 5 bases and J 4 bases, leaving 9 bases between the germline ends. The rearrangement joins TRBV29-1 to TRBJ2-1; D might be TRBD2 (5 bases). This specimen was PBMCs, mostly from graft donor cells, taken 360 days after TCRalphabeta/CD19-depleted stem cell transplant. The source is a boy younger than two who had a stem cell transplant for SCID, so the T cells may come from the graft donor. This CDR3 is CSVMSGYNEQFF. DNA for the CDR3: TGCAGCGTTATGAGCGGTTACAATGAGCAGTTCTTC.